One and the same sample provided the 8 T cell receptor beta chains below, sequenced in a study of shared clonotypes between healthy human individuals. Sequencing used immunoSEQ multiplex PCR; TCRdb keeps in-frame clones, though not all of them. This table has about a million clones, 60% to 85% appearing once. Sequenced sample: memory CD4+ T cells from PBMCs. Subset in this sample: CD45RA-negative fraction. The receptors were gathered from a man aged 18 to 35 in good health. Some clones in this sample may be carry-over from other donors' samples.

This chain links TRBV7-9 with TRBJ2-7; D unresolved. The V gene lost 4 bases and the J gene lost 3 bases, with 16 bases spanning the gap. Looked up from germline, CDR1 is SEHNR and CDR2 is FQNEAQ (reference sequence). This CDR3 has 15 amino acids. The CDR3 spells CASSSSYMGSYEQYF. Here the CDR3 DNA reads TGTGCCAGCAGCTCCTCATACATGGGCAGCTACGAGCAGTACTTC.

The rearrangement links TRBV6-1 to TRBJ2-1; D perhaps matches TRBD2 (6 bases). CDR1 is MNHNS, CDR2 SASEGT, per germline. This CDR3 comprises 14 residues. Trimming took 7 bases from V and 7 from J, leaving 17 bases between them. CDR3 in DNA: TGTGCCAGCACCCGGGAGTATTTGGTTAATGAGCAGTTCTTC. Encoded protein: CASTREYLVNEQFF.

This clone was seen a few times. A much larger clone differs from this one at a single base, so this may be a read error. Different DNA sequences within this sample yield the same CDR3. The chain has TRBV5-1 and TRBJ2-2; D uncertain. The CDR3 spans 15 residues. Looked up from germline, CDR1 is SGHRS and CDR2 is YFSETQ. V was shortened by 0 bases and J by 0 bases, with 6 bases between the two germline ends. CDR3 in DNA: TGCGCCAGCAGCTTGGGGCGGTCGAACACCGGGGAGCTGTTTTTT. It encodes CASSLGRSNTGELFF.

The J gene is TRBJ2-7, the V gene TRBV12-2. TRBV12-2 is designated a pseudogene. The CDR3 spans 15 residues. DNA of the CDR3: TGTGCAAGTCGCTGGGGTGCTGAGGATGACTACGAGCAGTACTTC. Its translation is CASRWGAEDDYEQYF.

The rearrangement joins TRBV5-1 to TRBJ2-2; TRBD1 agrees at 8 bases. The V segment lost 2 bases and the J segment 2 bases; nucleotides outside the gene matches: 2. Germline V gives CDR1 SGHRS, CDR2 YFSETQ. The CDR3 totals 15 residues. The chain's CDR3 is CASSFRGQNTGELFF. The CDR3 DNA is TGCGCCAGCAGCTTCAGGGGGCAAAACACCGGGGAGCTGTTTTTT.

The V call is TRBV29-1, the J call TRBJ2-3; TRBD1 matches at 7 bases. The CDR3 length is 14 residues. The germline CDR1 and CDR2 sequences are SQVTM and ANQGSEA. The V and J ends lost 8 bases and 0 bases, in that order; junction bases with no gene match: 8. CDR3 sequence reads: CSLRDRTSTDTQYF. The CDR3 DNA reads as TGCAGCCTACGGGACAGAACGAGCACAGATACGCAGTATTTT.

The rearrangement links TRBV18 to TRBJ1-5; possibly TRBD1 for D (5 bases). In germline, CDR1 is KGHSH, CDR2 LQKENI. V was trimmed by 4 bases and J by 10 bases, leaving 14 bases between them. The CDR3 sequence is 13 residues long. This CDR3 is CASSQSPQGPQHF. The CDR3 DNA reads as TGTGCCAGCTCACAATCCCCTCAGGGCCCCCAGCATTTT.

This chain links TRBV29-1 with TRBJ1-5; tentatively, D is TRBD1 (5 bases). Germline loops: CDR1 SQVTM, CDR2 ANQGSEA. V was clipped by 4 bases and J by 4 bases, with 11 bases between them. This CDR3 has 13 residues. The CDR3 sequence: CSVVAGANQPQHF. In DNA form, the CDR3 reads TGCAGCGTTGTAGCTGGGGCAAATCAGCCCCAGCATTTT.